This TCR beta chain was observed in a study of vaccination and CD4 T cells after COVID-19. At the level of the study: Cultures that served as controls received a CEFX pool, an HIV-1 Nef pool, or no peptide.

The sample's treatment: roughly ten-day PBMC culture with coronavirus spike peptide pools or control peptides (ViraFEST assay). Expanded clonotypes were found by TCR sequencing after peptide-pool stimulation (ViraFEST). Oncomine TCR Beta short-read sequencing was applied to DNA from cultured CD4+ T cells. Investigators isolated genomic DNA from cultured CD4+ T cells. TCRdb re-called the PCR reads through MiXCR, storing one row per CDR3 protein. The data contain about 14,000 distinct CDR3 sequences, 51% of them singletons. Comment on this clonotype: Its antigen is not identified.

This receptor was identified in a human donor who had recovered from COVID-19. The sequenced sample was CD4+ T cells from blood, cultured in vitro.

CDR3 DNA sequence: TGTGCCAGTAGTATAGTACCCGGGAGTGGCTACGAGCAGTACTTC. This encodes CASSIVPGSGYEQYF. The chain employs TRBV19 and TRBJ2-7; weak D call: TRBD2 (6 bases). CDR3 length: 15 amino acids. The V end lost 1 base, the J end lost 3 bases, and 13 bases lay between the germline ends. CDR1 is LNHDA and CDR2 is SQIVND in the germline V gene (reference sequence). The entire variable domain, with the rest obtained from reference TRBV19 and TRBJ2-7, is as follows: DGGITQSPKYLFRKEGQNVTLSCEQNLNHDAMYWYRQDPGQGLRLIYYSQIVNDFQKGDIAEGYSVSREKKESFPLTVTSAQKNPTAFYLCASSIVPGSGYEQYFGPGTRLTVT.